The 9 T cell receptor beta chains presented below share a single source sample, sequenced in a study of T cell repertoires in cytomegalovirus infection. TCRdb redid the calling of the reads with MiXCR, one entry per CDR3 protein. The table includes roughly 640,000 distinct CDR3 sequences, approximately 24% detected once. Sequenced: CD8+ T cells from PBMCs. The receptors here all came from a human donor in good health (CMV status not recorded). Some clones in this sample may be carry-over from other donors' samples.

This clonotype was counted between two and nine times. V and J are TRBV7-6 and TRBJ1-1; D unresolved. The CDR3 is made up of 14 amino acids. From germline, CDR1 is SGHVS and CDR2 FNYEAQ. Trimming removed 4 bases from V and 6 bases from J, with 15 bases in between. In DNA form, the CDR3 reads TGTGCCAGCAGCTCTGGGAGGCCCCATCCTGAAGCTTTCTTT. It yields the protein CASSSGRPHPEAFF.

The chain couples TRBV29-1 to TRBJ1-1; 8 bases match TRBD1. With 7 bases clipped from V and 8 bases from J, the junction kept 9 bases outside the gene matches. This CDR3 region has 12 residues. CDR1 and CDR2 from the germline V gene are SQVTM and ANQGSEA. The DNA of the CDR3 is TGCAGCGCCGAGAACCGGGACAGGGAAGCTTTCTTT. It is translated as CSAENRDREAFF.

This clonotype has just a few counts. This sequence joins TRBV19 and TRBJ1-5; 12 nucleotides align to TRBD1. V was pared by 9 bases and J by 5 bases, with 11 bases of the junction left unmatched. Germline CDR1 and CDR2: LNHDA and SQIVND (reference sequence). CDR3 size: 16 residues. The CDR3 DNA sequence: TGTGCCAGCGCCTTTCGGGACAGGGGGCCGGATCAGCCCCAGCATTTT. Its protein product is CASAFRDRGPDQPQHF.

This clonotype was counted ten times or more. The genes are TRBV2 and TRBJ1-3, with 9 bases that match TRBD1. CDR1 and CDR2 (germline): SNHLY, FYNNEI. CDR3 length equals 14 residues. The trim removed 10 bases at V and 2 bases at J, leaving 6 bases unmatched. The CDR3: CAIGTGRTGNTIYF. CDR3 nucleotide sequence: TGTGCCATCGGGACAGGGAGGACTGGAAACACCATATATTTT. The whole variable domain, filled in from reference TRBV2 and TRBJ1-3, reads EPEVTQTPSHQVTQMGQEVILRCVPISNHLYFYWYRQILGQKVEFLVSFYNNEISEKSEIFDDQFSVERPDGSNFTLKIRSTKLEDSAMYFCAIGTGRTGNTIYFGEGSWLTVV.

The chain joins TRBV7-9 to TRBJ2-7, with D possibly being TRBD1 (5 bases). CDR1 and CDR2 from the germline V gene are SEHNR and FQNEAQ (reference sequence). The CDR3 is 14 amino acids. Trimming cost V 3 bases and J 0 bases, with 9 bases left between them. Written as DNA, the CDR3 is TGTGCCAGCAGCTTCGGACAAAGCTCCTACGAGCAGTACGTC. It encodes CASSFGQSSYEQYV.

The chain links TRBV2 to TRBJ1-2; no clear D. The V end lost 5 bases, the J end lost 3 bases, and 10 bases lay between the germline ends. In germline, CDR1 is SNHLY, CDR2 FYNNEI. CDR3 length: 13 residues. In DNA, the CDR3 is TGTGCCAGCAGTTCGGACGGGTACTATGGCTACACCTTC. Its translation: CASSSDGYYGYTF.

This clonotype was observed once. A much larger clone lies one base from this, so it may be a read error. The V call is TRBV6-5, the J call TRBJ2-3; D is unresolved. Between the trimmed V and J ends, which lost 0 bases and 5 bases, there was a span of 12 bases. The germline gives CDR1 MNHEY, CDR2 SVGAGI. The CDR3 has 15 amino acids. CDR3 region: CASSYSLAWVDTQYF. In nucleotides, the CDR3 is TGTGCCAGCAGTTACTCGCTTGCTTGGGTAGATACGCAGTATTTT.

A note on this clonotype: This clone may be a read error of a much larger clone one base away. V gene TRBV6-6 combines with J gene TRBJ2-4; 8 bases align to TRBD1. Trimming at V came to 5 bases and at J to 2 bases, leaving 8 bases not matched to a gene. The CDR3 sequence is 16 residues long. The germline CDR1 and CDR2 sequences are MNHNY and SVGAGI (reference sequence). CDR3 region: CASSARGLLTKNIQYF. DNA of the CDR3: TGTGCCAGCAGTGCCAGGGGGCTGTTGACCAAAAACATTCAGTACTTC.

This clonotype was counted only a few times. The V and J genes are TRBV6-5 and TRBJ2-1, with TRBD2 matching over 9 bases. V shed 5 bases, J shed 10 bases, and the junction held 12 bases outside the gene matches. The CDR3 extends over 15 amino acids. Germline CDR1 is MNHEY and CDR2 is SVGAGI. CDR3 nucleotide sequence: TGTGCCAGCAGTCACCTACAGCGGGGGGACGAGGAGCAGTTCTTC. Amino acid sequence: CASSHLQRGDEEQFF.